A selection of T cell receptor beta chains follows, all from one sample in a study of post-analysis software for immune sequencing data. MiXCR, applied by TCRdb to the PCR reads, yields one record per CDR3 protein. The sample has approximately 730,000 distinct CDR3 sequences; around 27% are singletons. The source material was blood. The receptors derive from a girl aged 5-17 years with multiple sclerosis. CDR3s leave out the opening cysteine and the closing phenylalanine or tryptophan. The order of the fields is D gene, clone size, V gene, J gene, CDR3 protein. A D gene is named only where the DNA matches it firmly. Clone size appears in some rows only: once, few, many, or a class for an expanded clone.

d_call: NA
clone_size: NA
v_call: TRBV27
j_call: TRBJ2-6
cdr3_aa: ASSLQIRANVLT

d_call: TRBD2
clone_size: NA
v_call: TRBV6-2/TRBV6-3
j_call: TRBJ2-7
cdr3_aa: ASSYSRLAGFGAYGQY

d_call: NA
clone_size: NA
v_call: TRBV4-2
j_call: TRBJ1-4
cdr3_aa: ASSQVYPKINEKLF

d_call: NA
clone_size: NA
v_call: TRBV6-6
j_call: TRBJ2-3
cdr3_aa: ASRSGGTTDTQY

d_call: TRBD1
clone_size: NA
v_call: TRBV19
j_call: TRBJ1-5
cdr3_aa: ASSPGTGYNQPQH

d_call: NA
clone_size: few
v_call: TRBV5-1
j_call: TRBJ2-1
cdr3_aa: ASSPAGGSSQF

d_call: TRBD2
clone_size: NA
v_call: TRBV7-8
j_call: TRBJ2-3
cdr3_aa: ASSRMGFIGTSGRPAADTQY

d_call: NA
clone_size: few
v_call: TRBV24-1
j_call: TRBJ2-1
cdr3_aa: ATSDPDPDAYNEQF

d_call: TRBD2
clone_size: NA
v_call: TRBV9
j_call: TRBJ2-1
cdr3_aa: ASSVAGLASSSYNEQF

d_call: TRBD1
clone_size: NA
v_call: TRBV2
j_call: TRBJ2-7
cdr3_aa: TSSEAAGGEQY

d_call: TRBD2
clone_size: NA
v_call: TRBV20-1
j_call: TRBJ2-5
cdr3_aa: SARGGSIETQY

d_call: TRBD2
clone_size: NA
v_call: TRBV29-1
j_call: TRBJ2-3
cdr3_aa: SVPSGGATDTQY

d_call: TRBD2
clone_size: few
v_call: TRBV28
j_call: TRBJ2-1
cdr3_aa: ASRPGGQGNEQF

d_call: TRBD1
clone_size: few
v_call: TRBV20-1
j_call: TRBJ2-3
cdr3_aa: SALSGQGTDTQY

d_call: NA
clone_size: NA
v_call: TRBV5-5
j_call: TRBJ2-7
cdr3_aa: ASSLVSDTYEQY

d_call: TRBD2
clone_size: NA
v_call: TRBV3-1
j_call: TRBJ2-1
cdr3_aa: ASSGTSGSREQF

d_call: TRBD2
clone_size: NA
v_call: TRBV7-2
j_call: TRBJ2-3
cdr3_aa: AGSLGLAEGGDTQY

d_call: NA
clone_size: NA
v_call: TRBV5-1
j_call: TRBJ2-3
cdr3_aa: ASSASVGTDTQY

d_call: NA
clone_size: NA
v_call: TRBV5-1
j_call: TRBJ2-2
cdr3_aa: ASSLGAARTGELF

d_call: TRBD1
clone_size: NA
v_call: TRBV6-6
j_call: TRBJ1-6
cdr3_aa: ASSYKWRTGPSPLH

d_call: NA
clone_size: few
v_call: TRBV7-2
j_call: TRBJ2-7
cdr3_aa: ASSLVSTGYEQY

d_call: NA
clone_size: NA
v_call: TRBV7-2
j_call: TRBJ2-3
cdr3_aa: ASSPPTSSSTDTQY

d_call: NA
clone_size: NA
v_call: TRBV28
j_call: TRBJ2-1
cdr3_aa: ASSQTSIVGNEQF

d_call: NA
clone_size: NA
v_call: TRBV14
j_call: TRBJ1-4
cdr3_aa: ASSQDISNEKLF

d_call: TRBD1
clone_size: NA
v_call: TRBV7-8
j_call: TRBJ2-6
cdr3_aa: ASSPIRTGPSGANVLT

d_call: NA
clone_size: NA
v_call: TRBV12-3/TRBV12-4
j_call: TRBJ1-1
cdr3_aa: ASSAGRHTEAF

d_call: TRBD1
clone_size: NA
v_call: TRBV5-1
j_call: TRBJ1-1
cdr3_aa: ASSFQGGDTEAF

d_call: NA
clone_size: few
v_call: TRBV5-1
j_call: TRBJ2-3
cdr3_aa: ASSGFTQPTDTQY

d_call: TRBD2
clone_size: few
v_call: TRBV7-2
j_call: NA
cdr3_aa: TSSLGNSGSRWYEQY

d_call: TRBD2
clone_size: few
v_call: TRBV20-1
j_call: TRBJ2-3
cdr3_aa: SADTSGVDTQY

d_call: TRBD2
clone_size: NA
v_call: TRBV6-5
j_call: TRBJ2-3
cdr3_aa: ASSWTGGSVAQY

d_call: NA
clone_size: NA
v_call: TRBV6-4
j_call: TRBJ1-1
cdr3_aa: ASSEVHNTEAF

d_call: TRBD2
clone_size: NA
v_call: TRBV2
j_call: TRBJ2-1
cdr3_aa: AVSLADYNEQF

d_call: TRBD1
clone_size: few
v_call: TRBV12-3/TRBV12-4
j_call: TRBJ2-7
cdr3_aa: ASSPHRGSYEQY

d_call: TRBD1
clone_size: NA
v_call: TRBV7-9
j_call: TRBJ2-7
cdr3_aa: ASSPEGASTGRSSYEQY

d_call: TRBD1
clone_size: NA
v_call: TRBV9
j_call: TRBJ2-5
cdr3_aa: ASRGTGEGNEQY

d_call: TRBD1
clone_size: NA
v_call: TRBV29-1
j_call: TRBJ2-5
cdr3_aa: SVSPGQGVETQY

d_call: NA
clone_size: few
v_call: TRBV3-1
j_call: TRBJ1-2
cdr3_aa: ACSQDRDPHYGYT

d_call: NA
clone_size: few
v_call: TRBV18
j_call: TRBJ1-2
cdr3_aa: ASSPPIRGYT

d_call: TRBD1
clone_size: few
v_call: TRBV28
j_call: TRBJ2-7
cdr3_aa: ASSSGTGGAYEQY

d_call: TRBD2
clone_size: few
v_call: TRBV20-1
j_call: TRBJ2-3
cdr3_aa: SAQRGSGGEDTQY

d_call: TRBD2
clone_size: NA
v_call: TRBV27
j_call: TRBJ2-1
cdr3_aa: ASSLGLAGASSYNEQF

d_call: TRBD2
clone_size: few
v_call: TRBV10-3
j_call: TRBJ2-1
cdr3_aa: ATEPIAGEGEQF

d_call: NA
clone_size: NA
v_call: TRBV27
j_call: TRBJ1-5
cdr3_aa: ASSRMNQPQH

d_call: NA
clone_size: NA
v_call: TRBV5-1
j_call: TRBJ1-1
cdr3_aa: ASSLGGTITEAF

d_call: NA
clone_size: few
v_call: TRBV20-1
j_call: TRBJ2-1
cdr3_aa: SAPVRATYNEQF

d_call: NA
clone_size: many
v_call: TRBV12-3/TRBV12-4
j_call: TRBJ2-5
cdr3_aa: ASSLWPIQY

d_call: TRBD1
clone_size: NA
v_call: TRBV5-1
j_call: TRBJ2-7
cdr3_aa: ASSLDRGYGNEQY

d_call: TRBD1
clone_size: NA
v_call: TRBV10-3
j_call: TRBJ2-3
cdr3_aa: AISPDRGSADTQY

d_call: TRBD1
clone_size: few
v_call: TRBV7-2
j_call: TRBJ1-1
cdr3_aa: ASSLGQGYTEAF

d_call: NA
clone_size: many
v_call: TRBV6-5
j_call: TRBJ2-1
cdr3_aa: ASSYSAFPRSSYNEQF

d_call: NA
clone_size: few
v_call: TRBV6-5
j_call: TRBJ1-2
cdr3_aa: ASRLSPSNGYT

d_call: NA
clone_size: NA
v_call: TRBV4-1
j_call: NA
cdr3_aa: ASSLRDGVYEQY

d_call: TRBD2
clone_size: NA
v_call: TRBV5-1
j_call: TRBJ2-1
cdr3_aa: ASKSTSGPYNEQF